This TCR beta chain was recorded in a study of radiotherapy plus CTLA-4 blockade in lung cancer. In the study overall: Objective responses arose in approximately 20% of patients, and under 40% experienced disease control.

Details on this clone: Its target is not known.

The table came from immunoSEQ multiplex PCR; TCRdb's copy has only in-frame clones and leaves some out. The sample records 45,000 to 55,000 clones, 65% to 90% being singletons. Study-wide findings and caveats: Best predicting response, reportedly, were early blood T cell clone dynamics, with interferon-beta. Tumor-derived TCR clones expanded in blood after radiotherapy plus ipilimumab.

The CDR3 consists of 13 residues. After removal of 8 bases from V and 3 bases from J, the junction contained 6 bases not matched to a gene. CDR1 is SNHLY, CDR2 FYNNEI, per germline. The receptor's source is a human donor with non-small cell lung cancer that progressed on radiotherapy plus ipilimumab. Some clones in this sample may be carry-over from other donors' samples. V is TRBV2 and J is TRBJ1-2; 7 bases map to TRBD1. The starting material was peripheral blood, obtained from a patient treated with radiotherapy plus ipilimumab. Here the CDR3 DNA reads TGTGCCAGCCGACAGGGCATGGACTATGGCTACACCTTC. This translates into CASRQGMDYGYTF.